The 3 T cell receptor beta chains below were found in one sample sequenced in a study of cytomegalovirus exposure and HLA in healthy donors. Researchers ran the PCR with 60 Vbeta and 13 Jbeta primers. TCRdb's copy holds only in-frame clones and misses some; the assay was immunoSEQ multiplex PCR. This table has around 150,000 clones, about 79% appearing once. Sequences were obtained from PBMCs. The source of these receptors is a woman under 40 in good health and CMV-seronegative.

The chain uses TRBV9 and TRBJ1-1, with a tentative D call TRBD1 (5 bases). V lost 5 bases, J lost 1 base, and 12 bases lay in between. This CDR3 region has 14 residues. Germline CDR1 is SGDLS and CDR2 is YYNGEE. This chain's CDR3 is CASSQVGQNTEAFF. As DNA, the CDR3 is TGTGCCAGCAGTCAAGTGGGGCAGAACACTGAAGCTTTCTTT.

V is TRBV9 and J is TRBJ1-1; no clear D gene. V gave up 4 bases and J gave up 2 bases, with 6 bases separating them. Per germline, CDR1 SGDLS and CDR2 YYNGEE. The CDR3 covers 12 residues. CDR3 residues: CASSTHNTEAFF. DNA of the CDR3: TGTGCCAGCAGCACTCACAACACTGAAGCTTTCTTT.

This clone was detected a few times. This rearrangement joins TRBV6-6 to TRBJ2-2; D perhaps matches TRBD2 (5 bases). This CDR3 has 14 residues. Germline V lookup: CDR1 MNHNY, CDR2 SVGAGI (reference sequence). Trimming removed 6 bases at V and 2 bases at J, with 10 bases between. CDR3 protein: CASSHGLNTGELFF. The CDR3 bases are TGTGCCAGCAGCCACGGACTTAACACCGGGGAGCTGTTTTTT.